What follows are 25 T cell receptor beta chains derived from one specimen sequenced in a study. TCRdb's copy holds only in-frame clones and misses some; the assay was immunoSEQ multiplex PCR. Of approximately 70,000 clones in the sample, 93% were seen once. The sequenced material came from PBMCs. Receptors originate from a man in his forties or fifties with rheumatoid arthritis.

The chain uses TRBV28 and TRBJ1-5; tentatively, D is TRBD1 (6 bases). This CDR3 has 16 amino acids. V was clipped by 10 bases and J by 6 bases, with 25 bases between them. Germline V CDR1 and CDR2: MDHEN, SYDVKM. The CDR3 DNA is TGTGCCACCAAATTCTCCCTCGGGGGCTTGAGTCAGCCCCAGCATTTT. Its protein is CATKFSLGGLSQPQHF.

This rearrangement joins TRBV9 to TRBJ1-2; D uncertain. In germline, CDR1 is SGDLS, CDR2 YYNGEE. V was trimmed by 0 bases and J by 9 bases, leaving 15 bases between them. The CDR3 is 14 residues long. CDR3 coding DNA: TGTGCCAGCAGCGTAGTAACGGGGATGAGGAGCTACACCTTC. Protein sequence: CASSVVTGMRSYTF.

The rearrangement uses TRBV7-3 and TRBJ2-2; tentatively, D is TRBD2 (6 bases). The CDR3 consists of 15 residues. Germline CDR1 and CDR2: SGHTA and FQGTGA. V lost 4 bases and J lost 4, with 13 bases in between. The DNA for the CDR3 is TGTGCCAGCAGCTCTGACGGGAGCACCACCGGGGAGCTGTTTTTT. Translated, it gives CASSSDGSTTGELFF.

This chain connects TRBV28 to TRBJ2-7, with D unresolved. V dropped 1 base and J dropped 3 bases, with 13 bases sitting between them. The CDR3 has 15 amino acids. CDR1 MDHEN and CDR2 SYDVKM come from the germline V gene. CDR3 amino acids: CASSLLPLIGYEQYF. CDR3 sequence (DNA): TGTGCCAGCAGTTTATTGCCACTAATTGGCTACGAGCAGTACTTC.

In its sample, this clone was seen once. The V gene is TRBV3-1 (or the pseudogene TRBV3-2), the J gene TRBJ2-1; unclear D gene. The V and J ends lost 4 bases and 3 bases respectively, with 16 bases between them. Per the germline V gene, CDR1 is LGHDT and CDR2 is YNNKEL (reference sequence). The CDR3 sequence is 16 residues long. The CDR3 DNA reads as TGTGCCAGCAGCCGTGCGACTTCCTCGGGCTACAATGAGCAGTTCTTC. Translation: CASSRATSSGYNEQFF.

CDR3 in amino acids: CASSPPGTSGGYEQYF. The CDR3, as DNA: TGTGCCAGCAGCCCTCCCGGGACTAGCGGGGGCTACGAGCAGTACTTC. J is TRBJ2-7 and V is TRBV6-2 or TRBV6-3, with TRBD2 matching 14 bases. Germline assignment: CDR1 MNHEY and CDR2 SVGEGT. Trimming removed 6 bases from V and 3 bases from J; junction bases left unmatched: 7. The CDR3 length is 16 residues.

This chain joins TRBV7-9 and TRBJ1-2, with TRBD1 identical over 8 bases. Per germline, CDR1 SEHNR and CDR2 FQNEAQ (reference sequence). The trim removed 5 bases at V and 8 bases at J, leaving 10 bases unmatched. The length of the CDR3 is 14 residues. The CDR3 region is CASSPWTGSPGYTF. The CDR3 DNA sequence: TGTGCCAGCAGCCCCTGGACAGGGTCGCCCGGCTACACCTTC.

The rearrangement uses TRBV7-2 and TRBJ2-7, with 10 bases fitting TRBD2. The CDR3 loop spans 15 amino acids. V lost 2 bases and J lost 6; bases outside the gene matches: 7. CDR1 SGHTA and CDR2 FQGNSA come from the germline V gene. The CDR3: CASSLISLAGVEQYF. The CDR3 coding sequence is TGTGCCAGCAGCTTAATCTCCCTAGCGGGAGTCGAGCAGTACTTC.

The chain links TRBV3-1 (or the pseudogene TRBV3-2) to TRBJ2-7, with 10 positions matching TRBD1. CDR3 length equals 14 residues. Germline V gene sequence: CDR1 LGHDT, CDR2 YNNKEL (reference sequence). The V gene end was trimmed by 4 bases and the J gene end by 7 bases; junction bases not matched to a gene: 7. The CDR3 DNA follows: TGTGCCAGCAGCCTAGACAGGGGGCTACGAGAGCAGTACTTC. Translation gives CASSLDRGLREQYF.

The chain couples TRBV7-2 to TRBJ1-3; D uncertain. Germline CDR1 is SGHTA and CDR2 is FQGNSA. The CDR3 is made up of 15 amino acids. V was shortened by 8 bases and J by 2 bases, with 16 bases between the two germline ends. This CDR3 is CASSGLILPGNTIYF. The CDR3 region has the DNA TGTGCCAGCTCCGGACTCATCCTCCCTGGAAACACCATATATTTT.

CDR3 in DNA: TGTGCCAGCAGCCCTCGAAGCCCCACAGATACGCAGTATTTT. Translating it yields CASSPRSPTDTQYF. J is TRBJ2-3 and V is TRBV7-3; D is ambiguous. The germline V gene has CDR1 SGHTA and CDR2 FQGTGA. There are 14 residues in the CDR3. V dropped 5 bases and J dropped 2 bases, with 11 bases sitting between them.

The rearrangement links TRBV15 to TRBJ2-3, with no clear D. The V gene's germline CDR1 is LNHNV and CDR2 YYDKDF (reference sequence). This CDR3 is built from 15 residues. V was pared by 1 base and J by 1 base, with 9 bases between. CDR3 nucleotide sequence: TGTGCCACCAGCAGAGTGACGCCGGGCACAGATACGCAGTATTTT. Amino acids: CATSRVTPGTDTQYF.

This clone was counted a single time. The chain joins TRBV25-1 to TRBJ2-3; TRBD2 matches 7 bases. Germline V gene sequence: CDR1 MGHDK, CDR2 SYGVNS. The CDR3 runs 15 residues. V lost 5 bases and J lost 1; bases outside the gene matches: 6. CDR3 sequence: CASSRPAGGTDTQYF. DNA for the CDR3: TGTGCCAGCAGTAGGCCGGCGGGAGGCACAGATACGCAGTATTTT.

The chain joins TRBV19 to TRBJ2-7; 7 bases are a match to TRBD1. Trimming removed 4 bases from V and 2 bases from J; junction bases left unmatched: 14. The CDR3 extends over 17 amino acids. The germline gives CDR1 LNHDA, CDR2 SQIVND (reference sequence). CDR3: CASSTEGGGQDTYEQYF. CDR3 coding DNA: TGTGCCAGTAGTACTGAAGGAGGTGGACAGGACACCTACGAGCAGTACTTC.

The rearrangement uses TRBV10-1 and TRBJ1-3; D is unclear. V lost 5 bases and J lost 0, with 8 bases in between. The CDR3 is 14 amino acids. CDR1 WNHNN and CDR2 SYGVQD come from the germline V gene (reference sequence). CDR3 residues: CASSMLSSGNTIYF. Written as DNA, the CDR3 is TGCGCCAGCAGTATGTTAAGCTCTGGAAACACCATATATTTT.

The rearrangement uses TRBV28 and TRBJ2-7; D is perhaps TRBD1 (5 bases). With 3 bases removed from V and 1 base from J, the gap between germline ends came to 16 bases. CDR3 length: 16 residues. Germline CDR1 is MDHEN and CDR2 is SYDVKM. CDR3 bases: TGTGCCAGCAGTTTTTCGACAGTAGCCCATTCCTACGAGCAGTACTTC. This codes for CASSFSTVAHSYEQYF. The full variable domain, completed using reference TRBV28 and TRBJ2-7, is DVKVTQSSRYLVKRTGEKVFLECVQDMDHENMFWYRQDPGLGLRLIYFSYDVKMKEKGDIPEGYSVSREKKERFSLILESASTNQTSMYLCASSFSTVAHSYEQYFGPGTRLTVT.

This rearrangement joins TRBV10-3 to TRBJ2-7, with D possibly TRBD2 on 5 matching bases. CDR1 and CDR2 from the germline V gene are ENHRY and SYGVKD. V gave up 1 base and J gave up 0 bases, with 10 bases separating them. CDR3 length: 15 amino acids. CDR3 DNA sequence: TGTGCCATCAGTGAGTTGACTATCACCTCCTACGAGCAGTACTTC. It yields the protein CAISELTITSYEQYF.

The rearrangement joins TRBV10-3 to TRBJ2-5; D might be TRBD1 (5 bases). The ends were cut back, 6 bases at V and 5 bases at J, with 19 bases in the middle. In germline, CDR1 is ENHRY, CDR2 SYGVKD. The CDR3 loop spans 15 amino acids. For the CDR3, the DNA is TGTGCCATCAGAGACAGTAACAAGCTTTGGGAGACCCAGTACTTC. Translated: CAIRDSNKLWETQYF.

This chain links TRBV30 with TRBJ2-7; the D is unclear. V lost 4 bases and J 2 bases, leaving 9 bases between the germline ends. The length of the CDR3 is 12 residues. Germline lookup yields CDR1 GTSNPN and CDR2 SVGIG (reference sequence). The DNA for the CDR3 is TGTGCCTGGACCCGCGGAGCCTACGAGCAGTACTTC. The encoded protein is CAWTRGAYEQYF.

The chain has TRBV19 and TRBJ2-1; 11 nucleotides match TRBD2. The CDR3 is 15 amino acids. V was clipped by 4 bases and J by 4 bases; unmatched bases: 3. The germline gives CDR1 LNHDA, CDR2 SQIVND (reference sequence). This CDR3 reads CASSTGLAVYNEQFF. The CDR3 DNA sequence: TGTGCCAGTAGTACGGGACTAGCGGTATACAATGAGCAGTTCTTC.

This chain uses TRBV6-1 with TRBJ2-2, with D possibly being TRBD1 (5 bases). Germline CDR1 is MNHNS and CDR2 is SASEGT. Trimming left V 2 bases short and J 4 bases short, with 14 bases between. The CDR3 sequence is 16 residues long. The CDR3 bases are TGTGCCAGCAGTGAATGGCAGCAGGGCGCCACCGGGGAGCTGTTTTTT. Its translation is CASSEWQQGATGELFF.

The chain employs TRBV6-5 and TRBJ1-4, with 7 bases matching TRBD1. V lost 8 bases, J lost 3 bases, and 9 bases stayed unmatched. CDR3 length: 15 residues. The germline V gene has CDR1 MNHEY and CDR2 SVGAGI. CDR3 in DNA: TGTGCCAGCCTTCCCCCGGGACAGCCTAATGAAAAACTGTTTTTT. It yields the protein CASLPPGQPNEKLFF.

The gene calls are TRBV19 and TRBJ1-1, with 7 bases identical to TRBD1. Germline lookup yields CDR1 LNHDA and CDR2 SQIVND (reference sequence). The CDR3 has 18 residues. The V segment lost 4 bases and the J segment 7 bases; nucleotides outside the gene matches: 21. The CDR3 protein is CASSNPLGGGKFLVEAFF. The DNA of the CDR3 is TGTGCCAGTAGTAACCCCCTGGGAGGGGGCAAGTTTCTTGTTGAAGCTTTCTTT. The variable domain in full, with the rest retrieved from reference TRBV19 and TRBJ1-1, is DGGITQSPKYLFRKEGQNVTLSCEQNLNHDAMYWYRQDPGQGLRLIYYSQIVNDFQKGDIAEGYSVSREKKESFPLTVTSAQKNPTAFYLCASSNPLGGGKFLVEAFFGQGTRLTVV.

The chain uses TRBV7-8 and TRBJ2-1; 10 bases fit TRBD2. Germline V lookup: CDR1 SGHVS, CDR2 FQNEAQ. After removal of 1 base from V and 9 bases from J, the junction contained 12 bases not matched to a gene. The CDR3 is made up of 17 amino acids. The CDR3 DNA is TGTGCCAGCAGCTTAGAAACGGGGATTAGCGGGAGGACTGAGCAGTTCTTC. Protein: CASSLETGISGRTEQFF.

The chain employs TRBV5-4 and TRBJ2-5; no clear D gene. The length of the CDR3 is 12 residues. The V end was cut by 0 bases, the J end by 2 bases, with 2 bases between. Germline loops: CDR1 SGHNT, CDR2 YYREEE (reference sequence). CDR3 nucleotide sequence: TGTGCCAGCAGCTTGGAGCAAGAGACCCAGTACTTC. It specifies CASSLEQETQYF. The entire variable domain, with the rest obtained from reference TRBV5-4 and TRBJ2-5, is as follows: ETGVTQSPTHLIKTRGQQVTLRCSSQSGHNTVSWYQQALGQGPQFIFQYYREEENGRGNFPPRFSGLQFPNYSSELNVNALELDDSALYLCASSLEQETQYFGPGTRLLVL.